This TCR beta chain is from a study of CD8 T cells in ankylosing spondylitis (TCRdb year 2017). About the investigation overall: The study profiled T cell receptor beta repertoires in healthy donors and ankylosing spondylitis patients to find disease-linked TCR variants. The full study cohort was made up of 25 to 30 ankylosing spondylitis patients and roughly 98 healthy donors. Peripheral blood was sampled, and synovial fluid was also collected from ankylosing spondylitis patients. Broad study findings and their caveats: The disease-linked clones had a CD8+ phenotype and were found at relatively low frequencies in peripheral blood. The disease-linked clones were reported to be significantly enriched in matched synovial fluid samples from ankylosing spondylitis patients. Some motif variants were previously reported in synovial fluid and blood of reactive arthritis patients, suggesting common disease-initiation mechanisms. Blood from ankylosing spondylitis patients appeared to be characterized by a TCR beta motif composed of under 10 highly homologous amino acid variants.

This clonotype was counted only a few times. The antigen it recognizes is unknown. No quality values exist for individual bases; no much larger clone is one base distant. The run used an Illumina HiSeq 2500. TCR beta libraries were prepared by quantitative 5'-RACE with molecular barcodes. In the source study's methods: A new computational method, built on a probabilistic model of VDJ rearrangement, was used to identify disease-linked TCR variants. Using fastp at Q25 and MiXCR, TCRdb reprocessed the public reads and kept productive beta chains. Rows are unified per CDR3 protein, each entry keeping the most common DNA and genes. TCRdb's processing, not the authors', yielded these V and J calls. The sample data list 700,000 to 1,000,000 distinct CDR3 sequences, and over 9.5% of these were observed just once. The biggest ten clones account for roughly 0.51% of the sample. The origin of this receptor is a male donor with ankylosing spondylitis. The sample consisted of blood, either unsorted or a sorted T cell fraction (not recorded which).

The CDR3 region: CASSYSIAGRRNNEQFF. The bases are TGTGCCAGCAGTTACTCGATAGCGGGGCGCAGGAACAATGAGCAGTTCTTC. In this chain, TRBV6-2 or TRBV6-3 is recombined with TRBJ2-1; TRBD2 lines up with 8 middle nucleotides. Looking up the germline V gene yields CDR1 MNHEY and CDR2 SVGEGT. The germline V end is reduced by 0 bases and the J end by 5 bases; junction bases left unmatched: 9. CDR3 length: 17 amino acids, cysteine to phenylalanine. Solely the CDR3 DNA is kept, with 51 bases framed from the first base.